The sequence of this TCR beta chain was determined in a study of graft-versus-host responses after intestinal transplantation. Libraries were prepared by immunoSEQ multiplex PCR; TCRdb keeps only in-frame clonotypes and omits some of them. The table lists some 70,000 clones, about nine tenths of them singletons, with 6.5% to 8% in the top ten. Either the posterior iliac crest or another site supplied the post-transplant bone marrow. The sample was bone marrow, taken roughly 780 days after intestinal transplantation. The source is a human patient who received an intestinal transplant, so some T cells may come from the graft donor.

This CDR3 is CASSEAGSRSTDTQYF. In DNA form, the CDR3 reads TGTGCCAGCAGTGAAGCGGGATCTAGGAGCACAGATACGCAGTATTTT. The V and J genes are TRBV6-4 and TRBJ2-3; TRBD2 matches at 7 bases. V shed 3 bases, J shed 0 bases, and the junction held 6 bases outside the gene matches. The CDR3 is made up of 16 amino acids. Germline V lookup: CDR1 MRHNA, CDR2 SNTAGT.